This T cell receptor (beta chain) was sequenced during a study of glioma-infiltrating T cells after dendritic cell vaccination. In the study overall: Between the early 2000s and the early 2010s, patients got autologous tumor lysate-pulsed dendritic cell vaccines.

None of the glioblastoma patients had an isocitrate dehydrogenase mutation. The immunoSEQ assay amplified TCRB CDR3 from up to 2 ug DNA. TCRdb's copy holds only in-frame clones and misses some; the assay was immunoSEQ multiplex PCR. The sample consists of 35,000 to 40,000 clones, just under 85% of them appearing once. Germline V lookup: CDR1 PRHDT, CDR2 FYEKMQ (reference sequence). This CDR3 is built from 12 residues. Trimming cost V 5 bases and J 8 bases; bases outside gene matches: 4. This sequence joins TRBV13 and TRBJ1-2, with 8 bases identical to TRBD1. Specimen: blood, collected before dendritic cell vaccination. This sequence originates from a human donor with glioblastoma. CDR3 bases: TGTGCCAGCAGCCCGGGACAGGTCGGCTACACCTTC. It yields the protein CASSPGQVGYTF.